These 32 T cell receptor beta chains were all obtained from the same sample, sequenced in a study of PD-1 blockade in classical Hodgkin lymphoma. The time point here: newly diagnosed, previously untreated cHL patient sample. Investigators isolated CD4+ T cells from thawed PBMCs through magnetic negative selection. Some clones are missing from TCRdb's copy, which holds only in-frame ones; the method was immunoSEQ multiplex PCR. The repertoire consists of 20,000 to 25,000 clones, with approximately 91% occurring once and the leading ten covering about 0.42%. What was sequenced was CD4+ T cells from blood. The source is a human donor with classical Hodgkin lymphoma.

The chain couples TRBV19 to TRBJ2-1; 12 bases align to TRBD2. CDR3 length equals 15 residues. J gave up 6 bases and V 4 bases, and 4 bases lay outside the gene matches. Germline V gene sequence: CDR1 LNHDA, CDR2 SQIVND (reference sequence). The DNA of the CDR3 is TGTGCCAGTAGTAAGGGACTAGCGGGTCCCAATGAGCAGTTCTTC. As protein: CASSKGLAGPNEQFF.

This clone was seen just once. CDR3 nucleotide sequence: TGTGCCAGCTCACGAAACCCCTACAGGGGGTTGAACACTGAAGCTTTCTTT. Amino acid sequence: CASSRNPYRGLNTEAFF. V and J are TRBV18 and TRBJ1-1; 8 nucleotides match TRBD1. The CDR3 has 17 amino acids. Trimming removed 4 bases from V and 0 bases from J; junction bases left unmatched: 10. Germline loops: CDR1 KGHSH, CDR2 LQKENI.

This chain joins TRBV25-1 and TRBJ2-7; D is possibly TRBD1 or TRBD2 (5 bases each). The CDR3 contains 13 residues. Germline V gene data show CDR1 as MGHDK and CDR2 as SYGVNS. V was trimmed by 3 bases and J by 3 bases, leaving 9 bases between them. The DNA for the CDR3 is TGTGCCAGCAGTGAGGCAGGGAGCTACGAGCAGTACTTC. Amino acid sequence: CASSEAGSYEQYF.

The chain employs TRBV5-5 and TRBJ1-2; TRBD1 matches at 8 bases. V dropped 2 bases and J dropped 6; count of bases not matched to a gene: 6. This CDR3 comprises 14 residues. Germline CDR1 and CDR2: SGHKS and YYEKEE (reference sequence). CDR3 bases: TGTGCCAGCAGCTTTAGGACAGGGCGGGATGGCTACACCTTC. Its translation: CASSFRTGRDGYTF.

The chain recombines TRBV7-2 with TRBJ1-2; possible D gene TRBD1, 6 bases. The CDR3 totals 15 residues. V gave up 1 base and J gave up 1 base, with 10 bases separating them. Germline CDR1 is SGHTA and CDR2 is FQGNSA. The CDR3 reads CASSLVGADNYGYTF. The DNA of the CDR3 is TGTGCCAGCAGCTTAGTGGGGGCAGATAACTATGGCTACACCTTC.

V gene TRBV29-1 combines with J gene TRBJ2-1; 9 bases line up with TRBD1. With V trimmed by 7 bases and J by 7 bases, 8 bases remained unmatched. The CDR3 sequence is 13 residues long. Germline CDR1 and CDR2: SQVTM and ANQGSEA. The DNA of the CDR3 is TGCAGCGCGGACAGGGGATCGCAGAATGAGCAGTTCTTC. This translates into CSADRGSQNEQFF.

This chain connects TRBV18 to TRBJ1-1; D might be TRBD1 (5 bases). The CDR3 consists of 14 residues. The V and J ends lost 0 bases and 4 bases respectively, with 9 bases between them. CDR1 and CDR2 (germline): KGHSH, LQKENI. For the CDR3, the DNA is TGTGCCAGCTCACCACCGGGGCAGGGCACTGAAGCTTTCTTT. Protein sequence: CASSPPGQGTEAFF. The full variable domain, in which reference TRBV18 and TRBJ1-1 provide the parts outside the CDR3, is NAGVMQNPRHLVRRRGQEARLRCSPMKGHSHVYWYRQLPEEGLKFMVYLQKENIIDESGMPKERFSAEFPKEGPSILRIQQVVRGDSAAYFCASSPPGQGTEAFFGQGTRLTVV.

V and J are TRBV30 and TRBJ1-1; TRBD1 aligns across 8 bases. CDR3 length: 14 residues. The germline V gene has CDR1 GTSNPN and CDR2 SVGIG (reference sequence). Trimming removed 2 bases from V and 0 bases from J; junction bases left unmatched: 2. CDR3 nucleotides: TGTGCCTGGAGTCCGGACAGGGTGAACACTGAAGCTTTCTTT. Translation: CAWSPDRVNTEAFF.

V and J are TRBV5-1 and TRBJ2-7; weak D call: TRBD1 (6 bases). The CDR3 contains 15 residues. Germline CDR1 is SGHRS and CDR2 is YFSETQ. The ends were cut back, 4 bases at V and 0 bases at J, with 14 bases in the middle. The CDR3 coding sequence is TGCGCCAGCAGCGGGATACAGGGATCCTCCTACGAGCAGTACTTC. Protein: CASSGIQGSSYEQYF.

This chain uses TRBV7-2 with TRBJ2-1; D unclear. This CDR3 is 11 amino acids long. V gave up 5 bases and J gave up 3 bases, with 2 bases separating them. Germline lookup yields CDR1 SGHTA and CDR2 FQGNSA. CDR3 sequence reads: CASSNYNEQFF. In DNA, the CDR3 is TGTGCCAGCAGCAACTACAATGAGCAGTTCTTC.

This chain uses TRBV5-1 with TRBJ1-3; tentative D call: TRBD1 (6 bases). Trimming cost V 3 bases and J 2 bases, with 9 bases left between them. CDR1 SGHRS and CDR2 YFSETQ come from the germline V gene. CDR3 length equals 14 residues. The CDR3: CASSSTGPGNTIYF. The CDR3, as DNA: TGCGCCAGCAGCTCTACAGGGCCTGGAAACACCATATATTTT.

V is TRBV11-2 and J is TRBJ2-1; 11 nucleotides match TRBD2. V trimming: 1 base; J trimming: 4 bases; junction bases outside the gene matches: 3. The CDR3 length is 16 residues. The germline V gene encodes CDR1 SGHAT and CDR2 FQNNGV. The CDR3 loop is CASSLGSSGGYNEQFF. CDR3 nucleotides: TGTGCCAGCAGCTTAGGGTCTAGCGGGGGGTACAATGAGCAGTTCTTC.

The rearrangement links TRBV4-3 to TRBJ1-2; D may be TRBD1 (6 bases). The germline V and J ends were trimmed by 9 bases and 1 base, with 21 bases remaining between them. CDR3 length: 16 residues. From germline, CDR1 is LGHNA and CDR2 YSLEER. CDR3 loop: CASARDTQRDNYGYTF. The CDR3 coding sequence is TGCGCCAGTGCCCGGGACACCCAAAGAGATAACTATGGCTACACCTTC.

The rearrangement uses TRBV7-8 and TRBJ2-1; 11 nucleotides match TRBD1. CDR3 length equals 19 residues. The germline gives CDR1 SGHVS, CDR2 FQNEAQ. V lost 4 bases to trimming and J lost 0 bases; unmatched junction nucleotides: 11. This CDR3 reads CASSYGTGGIYTSYNEQFF. Written as DNA, the CDR3 is TGTGCCAGCAGCTATGGGACAGGGGGTATCTACACCTCCTACAATGAGCAGTTCTTC.

The DNA of the CDR3 is TGCGCCAGCAGCCAAGTCGAATGGAGCTATCTGGGAAAACTGTTTTTT. Translating gives CASSQVEWSYLGKLFF. The chain couples TRBV4-3 to TRBJ1-4; D ambiguous. Trimming left V 1 base short and J 10 bases short, with 19 bases between. The CDR3 is made up of 16 amino acids. Germline V gene lookup returns CDR1 LGHNA and CDR2 YSLEER.

This clone was counted a single time. V is TRBV15 and J is TRBJ2-7, with D maybe TRBD1 (5 bases). This CDR3 comprises 13 residues. V was pared by 4 bases and J by 0 bases, with 7 bases between. Germline values: CDR1 LNHNV, CDR2 YYDKDF (reference sequence). The CDR3 sequence is CATSKGFSYEQYF. Here the CDR3 DNA reads TGTGCCACCAGCAAGGGGTTCTCCTACGAGCAGTACTTC.

The V and J genes are TRBV5-1 and TRBJ2-1; 13 nucleotides agree with TRBD2. The ends lost 4 bases at V and 12 bases at J; junction bases unmatched: 10. This CDR3 is built from 15 residues. Germline CDR1 SGHRS, CDR2 YFSETQ. CDR3 sequence: CASSPGLAGDLGQFF. The CDR3 nucleotides are TGCGCCAGCAGCCCAGGACTAGCGGGGGATCTCGGGCAGTTCTTC.

This clone was observed a single time. The chain combines TRBV7-9 with TRBJ2-7; 9 bases line up with TRBD1. The CDR3 runs to 14 residues. The germline gives CDR1 SEHNR, CDR2 FQNEAQ (reference sequence). With V trimmed by 6 bases and J by 4 bases, 7 bases remained unmatched. The CDR3 spells CASRGQGSTYEQYF. Here the CDR3 DNA reads TGTGCCAGCAGGGGACAGGGATCGACTTACGAGCAGTACTTC.

The rearrangement joins TRBV29-1 to TRBJ2-5; D is undetermined. Deletions cut 4 bases from V and 5 bases from J, with 14 bases between. This CDR3 is 13 amino acids long. Germline CDR1 SQVTM, CDR2 ANQGSEA. CDR3 bases: TGCAGCGTTGCAGTCCGGGTCGGTGAGACCCAGTACTTC. Its translation: CSVAVRVGETQYF.

The V gene is TRBV10-3, the J gene TRBJ2-7; D gene unclear. This CDR3 is 15 amino acids long. V was cut by 2 bases and J by 2 bases, with 13 bases left in between. Germline V gives CDR1 ENHRY, CDR2 SYGVKD. Here the CDR3 reads CAISEISSTPYEQYF. CDR3 DNA sequence: TGTGCCATCAGTGAGATCTCCAGTACTCCCTACGAGCAGTACTTC.

The chain combines TRBV10-1 with TRBJ2-1; no clear D. The V and J ends lost 0 bases and 0 bases respectively, with 12 bases between them. Germline CDR1 reads WNHNN; CDR2 reads SYGVQD (reference sequence). This CDR3 is 17 amino acids long. For the CDR3, the DNA is TGCGCCAGCAGTGAGTCGGATCGGCTAGGCTCCTACAATGAGCAGTTCTTC. Translated, it gives CASSESDRLGSYNEQFF.

The J gene is TRBJ2-7, the V gene TRBV21-1. TRBV21-1 is a pseudogene. The CDR3 spans 15 residues. CDR3 residues: CASSKGHGNPYEQYF. CDR3 sequence (DNA): TGTGCCAGCAGCAAAGGCCATGGGAACCCCTACGAGCAGTACTTC.

The rearrangement joins TRBV28 to TRBJ2-7; D is possibly TRBD2 (7 bases). This CDR3 has 14 amino acids. The germline V and J ends were trimmed by 2 bases and 2 bases, with 10 bases remaining between them. Germline CDR1 reads MDHEN; CDR2 reads SYDVKM. The CDR3 reads CASSLPGGPYEQYF. In DNA, the CDR3 is TGTGCCAGCAGTTTACCGGGGGGCCCCTACGAGCAGTACTTC.

The genes are TRBV5-4 and TRBJ1-4; a weak D match, TRBD1 (5 bases). Germline CDR1 reads SGHNT; CDR2 reads YYREEE (reference sequence). Trimming shortened V by 0 bases and J by 10 bases, and 10 bases separated the two germline ends. The CDR3 covers 13 residues. This CDR3 reads CASSLVGEGKLFF. CDR3 bases: TGTGCCAGCAGCTTGGTGGGGGAGGGAAAACTGTTTTTT.

This rearrangement joins TRBV28 to TRBJ2-7; 7 bases match TRBD2. The CDR3 has 13 residues. V lost 6 bases, J lost 4 bases, and 6 bases stayed unmatched. CDR1 MDHEN and CDR2 SYDVKM come from the germline V gene. The CDR3 protein is CASRGRGIYEQYF. DNA of the CDR3: TGTGCCAGCAGGGGGCGGGGGATATACGAGCAGTACTTC. Together with reference TRBV28 and TRBJ2-7, the CDR3 gives the full variable domain: DVKVTQSSRYLVKRTGEKVFLECVQDMDHENMFWYRQDPGLGLRLIYFSYDVKMKEKGDIPEGYSVSREKKERFSLILESASTNQTSMYLCASRGRGIYEQYFGPGTRLTVT.

The chain couples TRBV4-2 to TRBJ2-1, with 7 bases fitting TRBD2. The CDR3 sequence is 15 residues long. V was pared by 4 bases and J by 6 bases, with 9 bases of the junction left unmatched. The germline CDR1 and CDR2 sequences are LGHNA and YNFKEQ. CDR3 nucleotide sequence: TGTGCCAGCAGCCCCTTCTCTAGCGGACCCAATGAGCAGTTCTTC. Its translation: CASSPFSSGPNEQFF.

This clone was picked up one time. The rearrangement links TRBV28 to TRBJ2-3; 10 positions match TRBD2. V was clipped by 3 bases and J by 6 bases; unmatched bases: 12. Germline V lookup: CDR1 MDHEN, CDR2 SYDVKM. CDR3 length: 17 residues. The CDR3 bases are TGTGCCAGCAGTTTGGGCCTGCGGGTAGCGGGAGGCGATACGCAGTATTTT. Translated, it gives CASSLGLRVAGGDTQYF.

This chain joins TRBV5-1 and TRBJ2-3; D uncertain. CDR1 and CDR2 (germline): SGHRS, YFSETQ. The CDR3 runs to 14 residues. With 0 bases removed from V and 2 bases from J, the gap between germline ends came to 7 bases. CDR3 sequence reads: CASSLGADTDTQYF. CDR3 nucleotide sequence: TGCGCCAGCAGCTTGGGGGCCGACACAGATACGCAGTATTTT.

This clone was recorded once. The gene calls are TRBV2 and TRBJ1-2; the D gene is possibly TRBD1 (6 bases). Germline V gene sequence: CDR1 SNHLY, CDR2 FYNNEI. The CDR3 loop spans 15 amino acids. The V end was cut by 2 bases, the J end by 6 bases, with 16 bases between. DNA of the CDR3: TGTGCCAGCAGTGAACTCGTGGGGGGCGCAAATGGCTACACCTTC. Translated, it gives CASSELVGGANGYTF.

The chain is built from TRBV30 and TRBJ1-1; D perhaps matches TRBD1 (6 bases). Trimming pared 3 bases from V and 4 bases from J, leaving 18 bases between. CDR1 and CDR2 (germline): GTSNPN, SVGIG (reference sequence). The CDR3 contains 15 residues. The CDR3 region has the DNA TGTGCCTGGAGGGCGGGGGCGCTTCGTACCACTGAAGCTTTCTTT. Protein: CAWRAGALRTTEAFF.

The chain uses TRBV5-1 and TRBJ2-3; D call uncertain. The length of the CDR3 is 14 residues. Between the trimmed V and J ends, which lost 10 bases and 4 bases, there was a span of 19 bases. CDR1 and CDR2 from the germline V gene are SGHRS and YFSETQ. In DNA, the CDR3 is TGCGCCTCCGCTTCGATAGGGTCTGCAGATACGCAGTATTTT. It translates to CASASIGSADTQYF.

V is TRBV15 and J is TRBJ2-2; D gene uncertain. The CDR3 has 14 amino acids. CDR1 is LNHNV and CDR2 is YYDKDF in the germline V gene (reference sequence). Trimming pared 5 bases from V and 1 base from J, leaving 8 bases between. The CDR3 DNA reads TGTGCCACCAGCCGTCGCCTGAACACCGGGGAGCTGTTTTTT. Its translation is CATSRRLNTGELFF.